Listed below are T cell receptor beta chains from one sample, sequenced in a study of blood T cell repertoires in COVID-19. The assay was immunoSEQ multiplex PCR, and TCRdb's table has in-frame clones only and misses some. This table has about 200,000 clones, 82% appearing once. Sequencing was performed on peripheral blood. These TCRs come from a human donor with acute or convalescent COVID-19. The donor label of this sample is uncertain. The CDR3 runs from the conserved cysteine through the conserved F or W. D genes are given only for firm matches. Size is omitted from some rows. Given values are once, few, many or a class for expanded clones.

v_gene	abundance	d_gene	j_gene	CDR3nt	CDR3aa
TRBV7-3	NA	TRBD1	TRBJ1-2	TGTGCCAGCAGCAGTACAGGGGGCTTAGGCTACACCTTC	CASSSTGGLGYTF
TRBV9	NA	TRBD2	TRBJ2-7	TGTGCCAGCAGTTCCACGGGGGGTTTTCAGCAGTACTTC	CASSSTGGFQQYF
TRBV5-1	once	TRBD1	TRBJ2-1	TGCGCCAGCACCTCGGGGACAGTCTACAATGAGCAGTTCTTC	CASTSGTVYNEQFF
TRBV4-1	NA	NA	TRBJ1-5	TGCGCCAGCAGCCGATGGAGAGATCAGCCCCAGCATTTT	CASSRWRDQPQHF
TRBV14	NA	NA	TRBJ2-7	TGTGCCAGCAGCCAAGGACTGAAGAGAGAGCAGTACTTC	CASSQGLKREQYF
TRBV18	NA	NA	TRBJ1-1	TGTGCCAGCTCATACAAGTACACTGAAGCTTTCTTT	CASSYKYTEAFF
TRBV11-2	NA	TRBD2	TRBJ2-5	TGTGCCAGCAGCTTATCGACTAGCGGCCAAGAGACCCAGTACTTC	CASSLSTSGQETQYF
TRBV24-1	NA	NA	TRBJ1-4	TGTGCCACCAGTGACCCTGGACAAGGGGAAAAACTGTTTTTT	CATSDPGQGEKLFF
TRBV18	NA	NA	TRBJ1-5	TGTGCCAGCCAGTCGGGTGGCAATCAGCCCCAGCATTTT	CASQSGGNQPQHF
TRBV27	NA	NA	TRBJ2-6	TGTGCCAGCAGTTGGGAGAACTCTGGGGCCAACGTCCTGACTTTC	CASSWENSGANVLTF
TRBV7-2	NA	NA	TRBJ2-2	TGTGCCAGCAGCTTTGGGTTCGGGACCGGGGAGCTGTTTTTT	CASSFGFGTGELFF
TRBV11-3	NA	TRBD2	TRBJ2-1	TGTGCCAGCAGCTTTCTAGCGGGAGGAGGTAGTGAGCAGTTCTTC	CASSFLAGGGSEQFF
TRBV7-9	NA	NA	TRBJ1-4	TGTGCCAGCAGCTTAGCGACAGTGGGGAATGAAAAACTGTTTTTT	CASSLATVGNEKLFF
TRBV5-8	NA	NA	TRBJ2-1	TGTGCCAGCAGCTTGGGGACAGTGCCGCTCTTC	CASSLGTVPLF
TRBV6-2/TRBV6-3	NA	TRBD2	TRBJ2-3	TGTGCCAGCAGTTACGGGGGACTAGCTACAGATACGCAGTATTTT	CASSYGGLATDTQYF
TRBV6-1	NA	NA	TRBJ1-3	TGTGCCAGCAGTGTCGCGCGACAGTCGAACTCTGGAAACACCATATATTTT	CASSVARQSNSGNTIYF
TRBV7-3	NA	NA	TRBJ1-3	TGTGCCAGCAGCTTAACGTCTAGACAGCCGGCTACTGGAAACACCATATATTTT	CASSLTSRQPATGNTIYF
TRBV4-3	NA	TRBD2	TRBJ2-1	TGCGCCAGCAGCCAGGAGGGACTAGCGGGAGGGTTCTACAATGAGCAGTTCTTC	CASSQEGLAGGFYNEQFF
TRBV2	once	TRBD1	TRBJ1-6	TGTGCCAGCAGTATCGGGGAAGGGGGCAATTCACCCCTCCACTTT	CASSIGEGGNSPLHF
TRBV4-2	NA	NA	TRBJ1-1	TGTGCCAGCAGCCACTTCCGGGGGACCCGCGGCACTGAAGCTTTCTTT	CASSHFRGTRGTEAFF
TRBV28	NA	NA	TRBJ1-5	TGTGCCAGCAGCGAGATGGTGGAGGTTCAGCCCCAGCATTTT	CASSEMVEVQPQHF
TRBV28	NA	NA	TRBJ1-5	TGTGCCAGCAGATACAAGGGAGGTGGGGGCAATCAGCCCCAGCATTTT	CASRYKGGGGNQPQHF
TRBV5-1	NA	TRBD1	TRBJ1-6	TGCGCCAGCAGCCCCTCAGGGGGCCCCTATTCACCCCTCCACTTT	CASSPSGGPYSPLHF
TRBV7-9	few	TRBD2	TRBJ2-3	TGTGCCAGCAGCTTAGGGTGGGCGTCTAGCGGGAGGATCACAGATACGCAGTATTTT	CASSLGWASSGRITDTQYF
TRBV7-9	NA	NA	TRBJ2-7	TGTGCCAGCAGCTGGTCACAGGGACACGAGCAGTACTTC	CASSWSQGHEQYF
TRBV4-1	NA	NA	TRBJ2-5	TGCGCCAGCAGCCGGCGACTAGGGGAAGAGACCCAGTACTTC	CASSRRLGEETQYF
TRBV28	NA	NA	TRBJ1-5	TGTGCCAGCAGTCGGATGGGGCATCAGCCCCAGCATTTT	CASSRMGHQPQHF
TRBV3-1/TRBV3-2	NA	NA	TRBJ2-1	TGTGCCAGCAGCCTCCGAGGGAGTACGTCCTACAATGAGCAGTTCTTC	CASSLRGSTSYNEQFF
TRBV5-4	few	TRBD2	TRBJ2-3	TGTGCCAGCAGCTTTCCTAGCGGGACTAGCACAGATACGCAGTATTTT	CASSFPSGTSTDTQYF
TRBV2	NA	TRBD1	TRBJ2-3	TGTGCCAGCAGTGAAGTACAGGGGAAAGATACGCAGTATTTT	CASSEVQGKDTQYF
TRBV18	NA	TRBD1	TRBJ1-1	TGTGCCAGCTCACCCGACAGGGGCATGAACACTGAAGCTTTCTTT	CASSPDRGMNTEAFF
TRBV9	NA	TRBD2	TRBJ2-1	TGTGCCAGCAGCGTAGCTGGTTTGAGCGGGAGCGTCTACAATGAGCAGTTCTTC	CASSVAGLSGSVYNEQFF
TRBV6-5	NA	NA	TRBJ1-4	TGTGCCAGCAGCTCTCTCGGACAGCGACTGTTTTTT	CASSSLGQRLFF
TRBV7-8	NA	NA	TRBJ1-3	TGTGCCAGCAGACACCGTCCCAGGGGTTCCGGAAACACCATATATTTT	CASRHRPRGSGNTIYF
TRBV7-9	NA	NA	TRBJ2-7	TGTGCCAGCAGCTTAGGAGGGGGGGACACTCTCTTC	CASSLGGGDTLF
TRBV28	few	TRBD1	TRBJ2-5	TGTGCCAGCTATCCGGGGACAGGGTGGCAGACCCAGTACTTC	CASYPGTGWQTQYF
TRBV7-2	NA	TRBD1	TRBJ1-6	TGTGCCAGCAGCTTAAGGGGACAGCTTAATTCACCCCTCCACTTT	CASSLRGQLNSPLHF
TRBV3-1/TRBV3-2	few	TRBD1	TRBJ1-1	TGTGCCAGCAGCCGCTGGACAGGGCCCACTGAAGCTTTCTTT	CASSRWTGPTEAFF
TRBV28	NA	TRBD2	TRBJ2-5	TGTGCCAGCAGTTTTGACTCTAGCGGACAAGAGACCCAGTACTTC	CASSFDSSGQETQYF
TRBV9	few	TRBD2	TRBJ2-1	TGTGCCAGCAGCGTAGCTGCGGGAGGACTGCAGTTCTTC	CASSVAAGGLQFF
TRBV3-1/TRBV3-2	NA	TRBD1	TRBJ1-2	TGTGCCAGCAGCCCAGGGGGCGGGGTTGGCTACACCTTC	CASSPGGGVGYTF
TRBV24-1	NA	NA	TRBJ2-7	TGTGCCACCAGTGATGCCAGGCGCTACGAGCAGTACTTC	CATSDARRYEQYF
TRBV10-2	once	TRBD2	TRBJ2-5	TGCGCCAGCCGGCGGGGGGCTAGCGGGAGTAGGTACCAAGAGACCCAGTACTTC	CASRRGASGSRYQETQYF